This T cell receptor beta chain is drawn from a study of T cell responses to AZD1222 COVID-19 vaccine. Study background: Analysis merged second doses at about 4 or about 12 weeks.

As regards this clone: Its target is not known.

Study-wide results and limits: Across spike, vaccine-associated CD4 TCRs were found, dominant at 160-218 and 743-854. The donor group comprised mostly white British people and more females; the analysis possibly underestimated clonal diversity.

V was clipped by 0 bases and J by 3 bases, with 12 bases between them. The V gene's germline CDR1 is SNHLY and CDR2 FYNNEI. The CDR3 sequence is 17 residues long. The assay was immunoSEQ multiplex PCR, and TCRdb's table has in-frame clones only and misses some. The data hold roughly 78,000 clones, with around four fifths observed a single time. The starting material was peripheral blood, obtained on day 0 of AZD1222 vaccination. The chain joins TRBV2 to TRBJ1-6, with D uncertain. This TCR was sampled from an adult in good health. CDR3 protein: CASSEAPTALYNSPLHF. Written as DNA, the CDR3 is TGTGCCAGCAGTGAAGCGCCTACAGCGCTCTATAATTCACCCCTCCACTTT.